These 21 T cell receptor beta chains came from one sample sequenced in a study of radiotherapy plus CTLA-4 blockade in lung cancer. Data came from immunoSEQ multiplex PCR; TCRdb stores just in-frame clones and leaves some out. Of tens of thousands of clones listed, roughly 79% were seen once; the top ten hold less than 4%. Sequencing used peripheral blood, obtained from a patient treated with radiotherapy plus ipilimumab. The receptors here all came from a human donor with non-small cell lung cancer who had a partial response to radiotherapy plus ipilimumab. Some clones in this sample may be carry-over from other donors' samples.

The gene calls are TRBV5-1 and TRBJ2-6; TRBD1 aligns across 7 bases. Germline V CDR1 and CDR2: SGHRS, YFSETQ. The CDR3 consists of 14 residues. J was trimmed by 3 bases and V by 7 bases; bases with no gene match: 4. The CDR3 loop reads CASRGGGGANVLTF. CDR3 DNA sequence: TGCGCCAGCCGAGGGGGCGGTGGGGCCAACGTCCTGACTTTC.

This chain uses TRBV4-1 with TRBJ1-6, with TRBD1 matching over 7 bases. Germline lookup yields CDR1 MGHRA and CDR2 YSYEKL. Germline trimming cut 2 bases from V and 10 bases from J; bases unmatched to any gene: 11. The CDR3 runs 16 residues. CDR3 sequence (DNA): TGCGCCAGCAGCCAATTGGGACAGTGGGCAAGCTCACCCCTCCACTTT. As protein: CASSQLGQWASSPLHF.

This clone showed up just a few times. This sequence joins TRBV6-5 and TRBJ1-2, with D possibly being TRBD1 (6 bases). The CDR3 has 14 amino acids. Germline V gene data show CDR1 as MNHEY and CDR2 as SVGAGI. Trimming stripped 6 bases from V and 5 bases from J, with 16 bases between. The CDR3: CASRNPQGPYGYTF. The CDR3 DNA sequence: TGTGCCAGCAGAAACCCACAGGGCCCTTATGGCTACACCTTC.

The chain is built from TRBV19 and TRBJ2-3, with a possible D match to TRBD2 (6 bases). This CDR3 region has 17 residues. Germline lookup yields CDR1 LNHDA and CDR2 SQIVND (reference sequence). V shed 1 base and J shed 3 bases, with 17 bases lying between them. This CDR3 is CASSIGAGRYRTDTQYF. The CDR3 bases are TGTGCCAGTAGTATAGGGGCGGGGAGGTACCGTACAGATACGCAGTATTTT.

The chain recombines TRBV5-6 with TRBJ2-7, with 8 nucleotides matching TRBD1. Germline V gene sequence: CDR1 SGHDT, CDR2 YYEEEE. The CDR3 is 15 residues long. The trim removed 4 bases at V and 1 base at J, leaving 7 bases unmatched. The CDR3 reads CASSPGTGGSYEQYF. In DNA form, the CDR3 reads TGTGCCAGCAGCCCCGGGACAGGTGGGTCCTACGAGCAGTACTTC.

V is TRBV5-8 and J is TRBJ1-3; D possibly corresponds to TRBD1 (5 bases). V was pared by 5 bases and J by 0 bases, with 9 bases between. Germline V gene sequence: CDR1 SGHTS, CDR2 YDEGEE. The CDR3 covers 14 residues. This CDR3 reads CASRKTDSGNTIYF. CDR3 DNA: TGTGCCAGCAGAAAGACAGACTCTGGAAACACCATATATTTT.

V gene TRBV19 combines with J gene TRBJ1-3; 7 bases match TRBD1. Germline assignment: CDR1 LNHDA and CDR2 SQIVND (reference sequence). V lost 1 base to trimming and J lost 0 bases; unmatched junction nucleotides: 6. CDR3 length: 17 residues. The CDR3 DNA reads TGTGCCAGTAGTATAGCCCGACAGGGCCTCTCTGGAAACACCATATATTTT. Its translation: CASSIARQGLSGNTIYF.

This clone has just a few counts. This chain joins TRBV19 and TRBJ2-1; 7 nucleotides agree with TRBD1. The J segment lost 3 bases and the V segment lost 4 bases, leaving 6 bases of the junction unmatched. From germline, CDR1 is LNHDA and CDR2 SQIVND (reference sequence). This CDR3 comprises 15 residues. CDR3 amino acids: CASSNRQGFYNEQFF. The CDR3 DNA reads as TGTGCCAGTAGTAATCGACAGGGCTTCTACAATGAGCAGTTCTTC.

This clone occurred once. The rearrangement links TRBV5-6 to TRBJ1-5; the match to TRBD1 covers 7 bases. Germline values: CDR1 SGHDT, CDR2 YYEEEE. The CDR3 spans 14 residues. Trimming cost V 4 bases and J 3 bases; bases outside gene matches: 4. CDR3 nucleotide sequence: TGTGCCAGCAGCCCTGGGACAGACAATCAGCCCCAGCATTTT. Its translation is CASSPGTDNQPQHF.

V gene TRBV2 combines with J gene TRBJ2-1; D is unresolved. V was clipped by 2 bases and J by 3 bases, with 5 bases between them. The CDR3 totals 13 residues. In germline, CDR1 is SNHLY, CDR2 FYNNEI. CDR3 residues: CASSESYYNEQFF. Written as DNA, the CDR3 is TGTGCCAGCAGTGAAAGCTACTACAATGAGCAGTTCTTC.

The CDR3 sequence is CASSLGGLTTDTQYF. The CDR3 nucleotides read TGTGCCAGCAGCTTGGGCGGGTTAACCACAGATACGCAGTATTTT. This chain joins TRBV5-5 and TRBJ2-3; perhaps TRBD2 as D (5 bases). V was clipped by 0 bases and J by 2 bases, with 10 bases between them. This CDR3 region has 15 residues. In germline, CDR1 is SGHKS, CDR2 YYEKEE (reference sequence).

On this clone itself: Other DNA variants within this sample encode the same CDR3. The chain uses TRBV4-3 and TRBJ2-6; the D is unclear. V dropped 1 base and J dropped 1 base, with 8 bases sitting between them. The CDR3 length is 16 residues. Germline V lookup: CDR1 LGHNA, CDR2 YSLEER. CDR3 coding DNA: TGCGCCAGCAGCCAAGGCTATTCGTCTGGGGCCAACGTCCTGACTTTC. Protein product: CASSQGYSSGANVLTF.

V gene TRBV19 combines with J gene TRBJ2-3; TRBD2 matches at 9 bases. Germline V gene data show CDR1 as LNHDA and CDR2 as SQIVND (reference sequence). J was trimmed by 6 bases and V by 5 bases; bases with no gene match: 6. The CDR3 contains 14 residues. The CDR3 DNA reads TGTGCCAGTAGTCCTAGCGGGGCCTGGGATACGCAGTATTTT. Residues: CASSPSGAWDTQYF.

The chain recombines TRBV5-1 with TRBJ2-6; D ambiguous. V lost 1 base to trimming and J lost 3 bases, with 14 bases between them. This CDR3 is 17 amino acids long. Germline CDR1 reads SGHRS; CDR2 reads YFSETQ. CDR3 residues: CASSLRQVGSGANVLTF. The DNA of the CDR3 is TGCGCCAGCAGCTTGCGCCAAGTGGGCAGTGGGGCCAACGTCCTGACTTTC.

There are a few counts of this clone. The chain uses TRBV6-1 and TRBJ1-6; TRBD1 matches at 7 bases. The CDR3 runs 15 residues. The trim removed 4 bases at V and 11 bases at J, leaving 11 bases unmatched. Per the germline V gene, CDR1 is MNHNS and CDR2 is SASEGT. The CDR3 sequence: CASSADRFLNPPLHF. The CDR3 DNA reads TGTGCCAGCAGTGCGGACAGGTTCCTCAACCCACCCCTCCACTTT.

The V call is TRBV2, the J call TRBJ2-1, with 8 bases matching TRBD1. V gave up 3 bases and J gave up 3 bases; unmatched junction bases: 4. Per the germline V gene, CDR1 is SNHLY and CDR2 is FYNNEI. The CDR3 runs 15 residues. CDR3: CASSDGQGVYNEQFF. The CDR3 DNA is TGTGCCAGCAGTGATGGACAGGGCGTCTACAATGAGCAGTTCTTC.

This clone was counted between two and nine times. V gene TRBV4-3 combines with J gene TRBJ2-3; TRBD2 matches at 13 bases. Germline V gene lookup returns CDR1 LGHNA and CDR2 YSLEER. This CDR3 contains 18 residues. The ends lost 3 bases at V and 6 bases at J; junction bases unmatched: 12. The CDR3 is CASSQGVRTSGGGDTQYF. CDR3 DNA sequence: TGCGCCAGCAGCCAGGGGGTTAGGACTAGCGGGGGAGGTGATACGCAGTATTTT.

This clone has only a few counts. This chain connects TRBV7-9 to TRBJ1-3; maybe TRBD1 (5 bases). Germline CDR1 SEHNR, CDR2 FQNEAQ (reference sequence). Trimming shortened V by 2 bases and J by 3 bases, and 14 bases separated the two germline ends. The CDR3 is 16 residues long. CDR3 nucleotides: TGTGCCAGCAGCTTAACGCTGGGACTCGGTGGAAACACCATATATTTT. The encoded protein is CASSLTLGLGGNTIYF.

The chain is built from TRBV6-5 and TRBJ2-2, with D possibly TRBD1 on 6 matching bases. Germline CDR1 and CDR2: MNHEY and SVGAGI. V was cut by 4 bases and J by 6 bases, with 9 bases left in between. The CDR3 has 13 residues. DNA for the CDR3: TGTGCCAGCAGTTCACAGGGTTCCGGGGAGCTGTTTTTT. It is translated as CASSSQGSGELFF.

This chain connects TRBV19 to TRBJ2-1; TRBD2 is a possible D gene (5 bases). The CDR3 covers 13 residues. The ends were cut back, 5 bases at V and 8 bases at J, with 13 bases in the middle. Germline V CDR1 and CDR2: LNHDA, SQIVND (reference sequence). The CDR3, as DNA: TGTGCCAGTAGTCAAACTAGAGTGGATGAGCAGTTCTTC. Its protein product is CASSQTRVDEQFF.

The chain recombines TRBV30 with TRBJ1-5; D is unresolved. The length of the CDR3 is 13 residues. The germline V gene encodes CDR1 GTSNPN and CDR2 SVGIG (reference sequence). Trimming removed 1 base at V and 0 bases at J, with 4 bases between. In nucleotides, the CDR3 is TGTGCCTGGAGTGCAGGTAGCAATCAGCCCCAGCATTTT. It codes for CAWSAGSNQPQHF.